This T cell receptor (beta chain) was sequenced in a study of blood T cell repertoires in COVID-19. Study in general: Italy, Spain and the United States were the sources of the convalescent and acute COVID-19 samples.

Per the authors' pipeline: Estimation of nucleated cell counts was performed using reference gene primer amplification. Assay used: immunoSEQ multiplex PCR; TCRdb lists only in-frame clones, some missing. The DNA gave D and trimming, while V, J and clone size come from that table. The sample lists approximately 130,000 clones, around 79% seen once, with about 18% in the top ten. The CDR3 contains 15 residues. The germline V gene encodes CDR1 LNHNV and CDR2 YYDKDF (reference sequence). Trimming left V 1 base short and J 4 bases short, with 10 bases between. This TCR came from a man at least 80 years old with acute or convalescent COVID-19. This chain uses TRBV15 with TRBJ1-4; D unresolved. Sequencing was done on a sample of peripheral blood. The CDR3 bases are TGTGCCACCAGCAGAGCCCCGCGCATTAATGAAAAACTGTTTTTT. This encodes CATSRAPRINEKLFF.